Below, 23 T cell receptor beta chains from the same sample are listed, as sequenced in a study of T cell changes during pregnancy in multiple sclerosis. Using immunoSEQ multiplex PCR, the repertoire was profiled, and TCRdb retains in-frame clones only, with some absent. The sample carries some 52,000 clones, approximately 92% recorded once. Sequences were derived from CD4+ T cells from peripheral blood mononuclear cells, sampled before pregnancy. The receptor set was obtained from a female donor with multiple sclerosis, enrolled in a pregnancy study.

This clone has just one count. This CDR3 reads CASSSLLSTDTQYF. In DNA, the CDR3 is TGCGCCAGCAGTTCCTTATTAAGCACAGATACGCAGTATTTT. The rearrangement uses TRBV5-1 and TRBJ2-3, with D hard to call. CDR1 is SGHRS, CDR2 YFSETQ, per germline. With 5 bases removed from V and 0 bases from J, the gap between germline ends came to 10 bases. The CDR3 sequence is 14 residues long.

The J gene is TRBJ1-1, the V gene TRBV19; 7 nucleotides agree with TRBD1. The CDR3 runs to 13 residues. CDR1 and CDR2 (germline): LNHDA, SQIVND (reference sequence). Germline trimming cut 8 bases from V and 0 bases from J; bases unmatched to any gene: 3. CDR3 sequence: CASRTGVNTEAFF. The CDR3 bases are TGTGCCAGTCGAACAGGGGTGAACACTGAAGCTTTCTTT.

This clone has a single count. The rearrangement joins TRBV5-1 to TRBJ1-5, with D unresolved. The CDR3 covers 14 residues. V was clipped by 3 bases and J by 1 base, with 8 bases between them. Germline V gene sequence: CDR1 SGHRS, CDR2 YFSETQ. CDR3 DNA sequence: TGCGCCAGCAGCTCGGGAGGGAGCAATCAGCCCCAGCATTTT. Residues: CASSSGGSNQPQHF.

The count of this clone is one. The V call is TRBV5-1, the J call TRBJ2-1; perhaps TRBD1 as D (6 bases). CDR3 length equals 14 residues. V was cut by 0 bases and J by 8 bases, with 12 bases left in between. Germline V lookup: CDR1 SGHRS, CDR2 YFSETQ. The CDR3 spells CASSLGYRVDEQFF. CDR3 in DNA: TGCGCCAGCAGCTTGGGATACAGGGTAGATGAGCAGTTCTTC.

The rearrangement uses TRBV7-2 and TRBJ2-3; the D gene is possibly TRBD2 (6 bases). Germline CDR1 is SGHTA and CDR2 is FQGNSA. The ends were cut back, 3 bases at V and 7 bases at J, with 14 bases in the middle. This CDR3 has 14 residues. This CDR3 is CASSFPHGGNTQYF. CDR3 nucleotide sequence: TGTGCCAGCAGCTTTCCCCATGGGGGGAATACGCAGTATTTT.

V is TRBV7-6 and J is TRBJ2-2, with 10 positions matching TRBD2. CDR3 length: 18 amino acids. Trimming at V came to 2 bases and at J to 6 bases, leaving 12 bases not matched to a gene. Germline-derived CDR1 and CDR2 are SGHVS and FNYEAQ. In nucleotides, the CDR3 is TGTGCCAGCAGCTTACCGAATCCACTAGCGGGACTTGCCGGGGAGCTGTTTTTT. Translated: CASSLPNPLAGLAGELFF.

V gene TRBV9 combines with J gene TRBJ2-3; D remains unclear. The V and J ends lost 4 bases and 7 bases respectively, with 13 bases between them. The CDR3 runs 13 residues. CDR1 SGDLS and CDR2 YYNGEE come from the germline V gene. This chain's CDR3 is CASSIESLNTQYF. The CDR3 DNA follows: TGTGCCAGCAGCATCGAGAGCCTTAATACGCAGTATTTT.

This chain connects TRBV7-2 to TRBJ1-1, with D perhaps TRBD1 (6 bases). Germline V CDR1 and CDR2: SGHTA, FQGNSA. Trimming removed 0 bases at V and 7 bases at J, with 9 bases between. The CDR3 has 13 amino acids. In nucleotides, the CDR3 is TGTGCCAGCAGCTTAGCACAGGGATATGAAGCTTTCTTT. Translated: CASSLAQGYEAFF.

The V and J genes are TRBV30 and TRBJ1-1; D uncertain. This CDR3 has 10 residues. Germline V gene lookup returns CDR1 GTSNPN and CDR2 SVGIG (reference sequence). With 4 bases removed from V and 11 bases from J, the gap between germline ends came to 11 bases. CDR3 nucleotide sequence: TGTGCCTGGATCGAGGTCCGGGCTTTCTTT. Translated, it gives CAWIEVRAFF.

This clone was counted a single time. In DNA form, the CDR3 reads TGTGCCAGCTCACTGGGGACTAGCGGGAGAGGGACAGATACGCAGTATTTT. This translates into CASSLGTSGRGTDTQYF. The J gene is TRBJ2-3, the V gene TRBV18; 14 nucleotides align to TRBD2. The CDR3 spans 17 residues. Per the germline V gene, CDR1 is KGHSH and CDR2 is LQKENI. The trim removed 4 bases at V and 3 bases at J, leaving 6 bases unmatched.

The chain joins TRBV9 to TRBJ2-1, with TRBD1 as a possible D gene (7 bases). The CDR3 runs to 15 residues. V gave up 5 bases and J gave up 2 bases, with 14 bases separating them. Per the germline V gene, CDR1 is SGDLS and CDR2 is YYNGEE. In DNA form, the CDR3 reads TGTGCCAGCAGTTGGAGGGGGCAGACCTACAATGAGCAGTTCTTC. Protein sequence: CASSWRGQTYNEQFF.

This chain's CDR3 is CASSRWTSGGVNEQFF. In DNA, the CDR3 is TGTGCCAGCAGTCGTTGGACTAGCGGAGGCGTCAATGAGCAGTTCTTC. The chain combines TRBV2 with TRBJ2-1, with 10 bases aligning to TRBD2. The J segment lost 6 bases and the V segment lost 5 bases, leaving 10 bases of the junction unmatched. Per germline, CDR1 SNHLY and CDR2 FYNNEI. CDR3 size: 16 residues.

The J gene is TRBJ1-3, the V gene TRBV6-1; D is perhaps TRBD1 (6 bases). CDR1 is MNHNS, CDR2 SASEGT, per germline. V was cut by 7 bases and J by 2 bases, with 15 bases left in between. CDR3 length: 15 amino acids. Here the CDR3 DNA reads TGTGCCAGCACTAAAGGGGAGGGGGCTGGAAACACCATATATTTT. It yields the protein CASTKGEGAGNTIYF.

Here the CDR3 DNA reads TGTGCCAGCGCCGACAGGGGAGGAGAAAAACTGTTTTTT. This sequence encodes CASADRGGEKLFF. The chain combines TRBV6-1 with TRBJ1-4, with 8 bases aligning to TRBD1. The CDR3 contains 13 residues. V was pared by 8 bases and J by 8 bases, with 7 bases of the junction left unmatched. Germline CDR1 MNHNS, CDR2 SASEGT.

The V gene is TRBV10-1, the J gene TRBJ2-3; TRBD2 agrees at 8 bases. V gave up 6 bases and J gave up 4 bases; unmatched junction bases: 9. Germline V CDR1 and CDR2: WNHNN, SYGVQD (reference sequence). There are 15 residues in the CDR3. CDR3 loop: CASSKAGEVADTQYF. The CDR3 DNA reads as TGCGCCAGCAGCAAAGCGGGAGAGGTCGCAGATACGCAGTATTTT.

V is TRBV20-1 and J is TRBJ1-2; D is unresolved. The CDR3 sequence is 10 residues long. V shed 4 bases and J shed 4 bases, with 4 bases lying between them. The germline gives CDR1 DFQATT, CDR2 SNEGSKA (reference sequence). The CDR3 spells CSAKAYGYTF. DNA for the CDR3: TGCAGTGCTAAAGCCTATGGCTACACCTTC.

The J gene is TRBJ2-3, the V gene TRBV20-1, with a weak D call TRBD2 (6 bases). Trimming took off 3 bases at V and 8 bases at J, with 6 bases between the two ends. CDR1 and CDR2 (germline): DFQATT, SNEGSKA (reference sequence). The CDR3 is 10 residues long. CDR3 DNA sequence: TGCAGTGCTAGGCGGGGTACGCAGTATTTT. It codes for CSARRGTQYF.

Comments on this clone: Germline and junction disagree at one end, which may indicate a read error. The chain employs TRBV4-1 and TRBJ2-3; 7 bases map to TRBD2. Germline assignment: CDR1 MGHRA and CDR2 YSYEKL. This CDR3 is built from 15 residues. CDR3 region: CATSELGGITDTQYF. CDR3 nucleotide sequence: TGCGCCACCAGCGAACTGGGGGGGATCACAGATACGCAGTATTTT.

The chain is built from TRBV19 and TRBJ2-2; D possibly corresponds to TRBD2 (6 bases). The CDR3 runs to 14 residues. V shed 3 bases and J shed 8 bases, with 13 bases lying between them. The V gene's germline CDR1 is LNHDA and CDR2 SQIVND (reference sequence). CDR3 loop: CASSILGGLGELFF. CDR3 nucleotide sequence: TGTGCCAGTAGTATCCTGGGGGGATTGGGGGAGCTGTTTTTT.

The V and J genes are TRBV6-1 and TRBJ2-7; 7 bases are shared with TRBD1. The CDR3 contains 13 residues. CDR1 and CDR2 (germline): MNHNS, SASEGT. Trimming cost V 9 bases and J 6 bases; bases outside gene matches: 11. The CDR3 region has the DNA TGTGCCAGTAAGACAGGGAATCCTGCCGAGCAGTACTTC. Its translation: CASKTGNPAEQYF.

This clone was seen once. This rearrangement joins TRBV6-5 to TRBJ1-1, with a possible D match to TRBD1 (6 bases). The CDR3 has 14 residues. Germline V gives CDR1 MNHEY, CDR2 SVGAGI. V lost 8 bases and J 6 bases, leaving 19 bases between the germline ends. CDR3: CASGRTGRGAEAFF. CDR3 DNA sequence: TGTGCCAGCGGTCGTACAGGGAGAGGGGCTGAAGCTTTCTTT.

This sequence joins TRBV4-1 and TRBJ2-7, with TRBD2 as a possible D gene (6 bases). Trimming shortened V by 3 bases and J by 1 base, and 19 bases separated the two germline ends. Germline V gene sequence: CDR1 MGHRA, CDR2 YSYEKL. The CDR3 contains 17 residues. This chain's CDR3 is CASSHPRSGTSSYEQYF. CDR3 nucleotides: TGCGCCAGCAGCCACCCTCGTTCCGGGACTTCGTCCTACGAGCAGTACTTC.

The chain uses TRBV2 and TRBJ2-1, with 16 bases that match TRBD2. CDR3 size: 19 residues. V shed 4 bases, J shed 8 bases, and the junction held 14 bases outside the gene matches. Germline values: CDR1 SNHLY, CDR2 FYNNEI. For the CDR3, the DNA is TGTGCCAGCAGTGGATTGGGACTAGCGGGAGGGTCGGGGTTCTATGAGCAGTTCTTC. Amino acid sequence: CASSGLGLAGGSGFYEQFF.